This TCR beta chain was sequenced for a study of blood T cell repertoires in COVID-19. Study-wide background: In each case, the material was cDNA or gDNA derived from T cells, B-cell-depleted T cells, or PBMCs.

Per the study methods: For nucleated cells, counts were estimated from reference gene primer amplification. Sequenced by immunoSEQ multiplex PCR; TCRdb stores in-frame clones only, minus some. That table furnishes V, J and clone size, whereas the DNA furnished D and trimming. The table lists about 15,000 clones, about 88% of them singletons. The CDR3 has 15 residues. The ends were cut back, 1 base at V and 6 bases at J, with 13 bases in the middle. CDR1 and CDR2 from the germline V gene are SGHTA and FQGNSA. Material: peripheral blood. The chain has TRBV7-2 and TRBJ1-5, with D possibly matching TRBD1 (6 bases). The receptor comes from a woman aged 70-85 years in a cohort sampled during active or convalescent COVID-19. The chain's CDR3 is CASSLDQGRGQPQHF. The DNA for the CDR3 is TGTGCCAGCAGCTTAGATCAGGGGCGCGGTCAGCCCCAGCATTTT.